One TCR beta chain is described in this entry. The sample is drawn from a study of technical replicates of blood from several donors. This CDR3 spans 15 amino acids. The germline gives CDR1 SQVTM, CDR2 ANQGSEA. The V and J ends lost 4 bases and 2 bases, in that order; junction bases with no gene match: 3. The data were produced by immunoSEQ multiplex PCR, yet TCRdb's version contains in-frame clones alone and is incomplete. This table holds tens of thousands of clones, roughly 94% found once. The sequence was obtained from a human donor in good health. V is TRBV29-1 and J is TRBJ1-3; 12 nucleotides match TRBD1. Source material: T cells isolated from PBMCs. The CDR3 is CSVGGTGGTGNTIYF. Written as DNA, the CDR3 is TGCAGCGTTGGCGGGACAGGGGGCACTGGAAACACCATATATTTT.